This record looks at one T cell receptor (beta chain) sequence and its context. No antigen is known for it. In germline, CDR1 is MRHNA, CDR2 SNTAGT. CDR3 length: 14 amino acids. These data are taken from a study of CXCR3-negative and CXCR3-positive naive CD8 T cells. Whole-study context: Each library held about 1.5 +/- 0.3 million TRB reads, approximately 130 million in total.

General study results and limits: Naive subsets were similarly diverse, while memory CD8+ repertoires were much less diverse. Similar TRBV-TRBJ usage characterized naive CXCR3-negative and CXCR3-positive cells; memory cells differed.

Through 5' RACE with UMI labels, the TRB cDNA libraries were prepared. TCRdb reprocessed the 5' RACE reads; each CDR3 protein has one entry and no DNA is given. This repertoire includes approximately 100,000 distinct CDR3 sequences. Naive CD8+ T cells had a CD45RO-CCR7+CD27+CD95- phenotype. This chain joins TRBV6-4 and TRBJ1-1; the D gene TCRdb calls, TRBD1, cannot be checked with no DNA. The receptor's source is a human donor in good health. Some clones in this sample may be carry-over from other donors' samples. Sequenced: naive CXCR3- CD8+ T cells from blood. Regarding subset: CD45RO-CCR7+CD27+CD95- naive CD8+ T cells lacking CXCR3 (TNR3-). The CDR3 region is CASSERGSFSEAFF.